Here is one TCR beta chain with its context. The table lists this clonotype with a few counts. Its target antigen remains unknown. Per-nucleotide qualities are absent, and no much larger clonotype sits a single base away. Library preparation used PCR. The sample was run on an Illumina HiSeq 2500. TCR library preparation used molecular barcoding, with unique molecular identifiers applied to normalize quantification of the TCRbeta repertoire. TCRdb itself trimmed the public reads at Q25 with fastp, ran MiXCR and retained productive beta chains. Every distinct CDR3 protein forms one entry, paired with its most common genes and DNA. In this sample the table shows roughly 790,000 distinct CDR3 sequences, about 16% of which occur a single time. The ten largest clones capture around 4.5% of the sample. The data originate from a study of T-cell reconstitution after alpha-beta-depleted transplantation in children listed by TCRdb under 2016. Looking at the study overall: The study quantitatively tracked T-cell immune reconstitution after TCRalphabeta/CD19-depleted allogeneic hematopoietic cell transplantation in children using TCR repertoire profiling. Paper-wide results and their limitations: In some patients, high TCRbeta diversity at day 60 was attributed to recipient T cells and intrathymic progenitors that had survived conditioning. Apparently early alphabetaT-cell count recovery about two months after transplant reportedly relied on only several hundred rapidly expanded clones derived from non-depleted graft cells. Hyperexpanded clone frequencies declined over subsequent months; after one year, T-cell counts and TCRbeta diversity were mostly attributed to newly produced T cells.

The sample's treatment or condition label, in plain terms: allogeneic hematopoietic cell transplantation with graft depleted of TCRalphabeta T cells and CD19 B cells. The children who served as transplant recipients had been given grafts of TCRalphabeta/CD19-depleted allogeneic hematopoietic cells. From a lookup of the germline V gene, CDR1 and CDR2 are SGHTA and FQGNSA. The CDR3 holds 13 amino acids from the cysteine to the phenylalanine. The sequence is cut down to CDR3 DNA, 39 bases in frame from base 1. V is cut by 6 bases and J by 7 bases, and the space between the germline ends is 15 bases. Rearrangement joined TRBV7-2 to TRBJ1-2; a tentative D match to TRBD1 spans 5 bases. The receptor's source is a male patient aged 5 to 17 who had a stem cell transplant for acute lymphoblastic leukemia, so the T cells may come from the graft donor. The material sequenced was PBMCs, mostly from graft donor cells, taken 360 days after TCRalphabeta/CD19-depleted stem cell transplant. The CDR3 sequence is CASRVQAVGGYTF. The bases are TGTGCCAGCAGAGTACAGGCAGTCGGTGGCTACACCTTC.